This T cell receptor (beta chain) was observed in a study of CD8 T cells in ankylosing spondylitis (dated by TCRdb to between 2016 and 2019). Study-wide context: The study profiled T cell receptor beta repertoires in healthy donors and ankylosing spondylitis patients to find disease-linked TCR variants. In total, the full study cohort was made up of over a hundred healthy donors and about two dozen ankylosing spondylitis patients. Peripheral blood was sampled, and synovial fluid was also collected from ankylosing spondylitis patients. What the research found in general, with its limitations: The disease-linked clones had a CD8+ phenotype and were found at relatively low frequencies in peripheral blood. The disease-linked clones were reported to be significantly enriched in matched synovial fluid samples from ankylosing spondylitis patients. Some motif variants had previously been reported in the synovial fluid and blood of reactive arthritis patients, which suggests shared mechanisms of disease initiation. A TCR beta motif of several highly homologous amino acid variants appeared characteristic of blood from ankylosing spondylitis patients.

For sequencing, an Illumina HiSeq 2500 was employed. Quantitative 5'-RACE with molecular barcodes was used to prepare TCR beta libraries. The original pipeline was this. A new computational method, built on a probabilistic model of VDJ rearrangement, was used to identify disease-linked TCR variants. TCRdb's own reprocessing of the public reads used fastp at Q25 and MiXCR and kept productive beta chains. Duplicate CDR3 protein sequences are folded into a single record with the most common DNA and genes. TCRdb, not the authors, supplied the V and J calls. Recorded for this sample are some 54,000 distinct CDR3 sequences; roughly 7.4% of them occurred a single time. The ten largest clones take up approximately 8% of the sample. V is reduced by 8 bases and J by 0 bases, leaving a spacing of 9 bases between them. For CDR1 and CDR2, the germline V gene (reference sequence) lists LGHDT and YNNKEL. There are 13 amino acids in the CDR3, from cysteine to phenylalanine inclusive. Kept here is only the CDR3 DNA, which spans 39 bases and is read in frame from base 1.

This clonotype has ten or more counts. This receptor's antigen is unknown. No much larger clone is present one base from it, and per-base qualities are unavailable. The chain is assembled from TRBV3-1 and TRBJ2-3; no D gene call is confident. Sequenced input: blood, either unsorted or a sorted T cell fraction (not recorded which). The sequence derives from a female donor with ankylosing spondylitis or in good health (not recorded which). The CDR3 protein sequence reads: CASWARSTDTQYF. The sequenced DNA is TGTGCCAGCTGGGCCAGAAGCACAGATACGCAGTATTTT.